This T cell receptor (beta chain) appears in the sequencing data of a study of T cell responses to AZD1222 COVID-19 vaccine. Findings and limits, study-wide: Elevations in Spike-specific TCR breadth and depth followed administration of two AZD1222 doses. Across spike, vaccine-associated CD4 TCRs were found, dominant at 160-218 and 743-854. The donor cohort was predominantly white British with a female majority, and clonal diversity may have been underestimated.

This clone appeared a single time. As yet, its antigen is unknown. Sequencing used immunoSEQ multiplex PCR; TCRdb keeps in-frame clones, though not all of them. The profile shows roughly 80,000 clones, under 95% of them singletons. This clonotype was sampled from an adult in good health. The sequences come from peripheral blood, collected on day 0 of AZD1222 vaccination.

CDR3 coding DNA: TGTGCCACCCGACAGGGGGCCGAACAGCCCCAGCATTTT. Translated, it gives CATRQGAEQPQHF. The chain uses TRBV19 and TRBJ1-5; TRBD1 matches at 10 bases. CDR1 LNHDA and CDR2 SQIVND come from the germline V gene (reference sequence). This CDR3 is built from 13 residues. With 10 bases clipped from V and 7 bases from J, the junction kept 7 bases outside the gene matches.